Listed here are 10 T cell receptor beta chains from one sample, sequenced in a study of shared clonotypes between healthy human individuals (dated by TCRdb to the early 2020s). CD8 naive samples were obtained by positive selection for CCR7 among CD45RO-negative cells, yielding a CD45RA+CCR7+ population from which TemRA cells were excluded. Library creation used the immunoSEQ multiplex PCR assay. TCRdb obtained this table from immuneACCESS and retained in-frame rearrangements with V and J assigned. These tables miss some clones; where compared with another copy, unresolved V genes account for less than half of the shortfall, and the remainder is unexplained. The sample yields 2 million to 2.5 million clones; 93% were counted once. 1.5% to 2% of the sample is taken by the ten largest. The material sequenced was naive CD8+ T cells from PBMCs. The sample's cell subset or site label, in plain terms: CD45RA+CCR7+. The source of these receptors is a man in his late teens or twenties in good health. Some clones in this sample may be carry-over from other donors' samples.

CDR3 DNA sequence: TGTGCCAGCAGTGGCCCCGGGACAGGGGGCTTACAGCCCCAGCATTTT. It translates to CASSGPGTGGLQPQHF. The chain uses TRBV27 and TRBJ1-5; 12 bases agree with TRBD1. Germline lookup yields CDR1 MNHEY and CDR2 SMNVEV (reference sequence). V lost 5 bases and J lost 7; bases outside the gene matches: 9. CDR3 size: 16 residues.

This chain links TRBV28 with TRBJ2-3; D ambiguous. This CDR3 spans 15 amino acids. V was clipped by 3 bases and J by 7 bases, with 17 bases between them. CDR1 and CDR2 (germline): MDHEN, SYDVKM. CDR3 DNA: TGTGCCAGCAGTTTGCCCCCAGCCCCGGGTTATACGCAGTATTTT. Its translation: CASSLPPAPGYTQYF.

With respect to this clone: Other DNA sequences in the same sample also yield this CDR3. CDR3 protein: CASSYRDSSYNEQFF. The CDR3 coding sequence is TGTGCCAGTAGTTACAGGGACTCTTCCTACAATGAGCAGTTCTTC. V is TRBV19 and J is TRBJ2-1, with D perhaps being TRBD1 or TRBD2 (6 bases each). Germline CDR1 reads LNHDA; CDR2 reads SQIVND (reference sequence). The CDR3 has 15 amino acids. The V and J ends lost 5 bases and 1 base respectively, with 12 bases between them.

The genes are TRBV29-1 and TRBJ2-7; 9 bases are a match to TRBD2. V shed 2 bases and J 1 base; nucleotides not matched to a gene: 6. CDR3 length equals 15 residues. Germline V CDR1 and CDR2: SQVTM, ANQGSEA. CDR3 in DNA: TGCAGCGTTGAATTCACTAGCGGGTTATCCTACGAGCAGTACTTC. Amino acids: CSVEFTSGLSYEQYF.

CDR3 coding DNA: TGTGCCAGCATTGACCGAAAAACTAAGAACACCGGGGAGCTGTTTTTT. It is translated as CASIDRKTKNTGELFF. This chain uses TRBV2 with TRBJ2-2, with D uncertain. The CDR3 is made up of 16 amino acids. CDR1 is SNHLY, CDR2 FYNNEI, per germline. Trimming removed 7 bases at V and 1 base at J, with 16 bases between.

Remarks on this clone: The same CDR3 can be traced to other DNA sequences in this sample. The chain's CDR3 is CASSEVGGNYGYTF. The CDR3, as DNA: TGTGCCAGCAGTGAAGTCGGCGGCAACTATGGCTACACCTTC. The chain combines TRBV6-1 with TRBJ1-2; D not resolved. Trimming stripped 1 base from V and 2 bases from J, with 8 bases between. The CDR3 spans 14 residues. Germline V gene sequence: CDR1 MNHNS, CDR2 SASEGT.

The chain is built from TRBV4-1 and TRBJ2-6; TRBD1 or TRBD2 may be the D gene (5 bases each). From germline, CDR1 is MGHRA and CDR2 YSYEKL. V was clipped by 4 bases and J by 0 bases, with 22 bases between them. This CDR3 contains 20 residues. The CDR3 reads CASSPHNQRGSSSGANVLTF. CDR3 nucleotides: TGCGCCAGCAGCCCCCATAATCAGAGGGGTTCCTCCTCTGGGGCCAACGTCCTGACTTTC.

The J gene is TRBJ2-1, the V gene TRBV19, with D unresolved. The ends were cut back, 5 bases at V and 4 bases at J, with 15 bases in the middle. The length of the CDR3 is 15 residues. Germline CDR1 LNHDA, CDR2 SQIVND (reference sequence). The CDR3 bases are TGTGCCAGTAGTGACCGGGTCAGCCAGTACAATGAGCAGTTCTTC. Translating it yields CASSDRVSQYNEQFF.

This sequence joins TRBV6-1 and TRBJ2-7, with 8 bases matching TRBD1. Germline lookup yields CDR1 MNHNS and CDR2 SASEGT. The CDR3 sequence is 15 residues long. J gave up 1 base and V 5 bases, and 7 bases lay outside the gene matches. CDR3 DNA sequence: TGTGCCAGCAGTCCCCGGGACAGGTTGTCCTACGAGCAGTACTTC. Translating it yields CASSPRDRLSYEQYF.

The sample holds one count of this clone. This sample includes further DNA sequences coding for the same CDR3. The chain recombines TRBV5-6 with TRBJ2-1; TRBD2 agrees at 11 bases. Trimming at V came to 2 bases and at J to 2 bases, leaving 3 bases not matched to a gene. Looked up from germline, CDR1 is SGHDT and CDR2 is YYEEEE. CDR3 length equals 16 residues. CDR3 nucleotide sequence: TGTGCCAGCAGCTTAGGACTAGCGGGCCCCTACAATGAGCAGTTCTTC. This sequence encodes CASSLGLAGPYNEQFF.